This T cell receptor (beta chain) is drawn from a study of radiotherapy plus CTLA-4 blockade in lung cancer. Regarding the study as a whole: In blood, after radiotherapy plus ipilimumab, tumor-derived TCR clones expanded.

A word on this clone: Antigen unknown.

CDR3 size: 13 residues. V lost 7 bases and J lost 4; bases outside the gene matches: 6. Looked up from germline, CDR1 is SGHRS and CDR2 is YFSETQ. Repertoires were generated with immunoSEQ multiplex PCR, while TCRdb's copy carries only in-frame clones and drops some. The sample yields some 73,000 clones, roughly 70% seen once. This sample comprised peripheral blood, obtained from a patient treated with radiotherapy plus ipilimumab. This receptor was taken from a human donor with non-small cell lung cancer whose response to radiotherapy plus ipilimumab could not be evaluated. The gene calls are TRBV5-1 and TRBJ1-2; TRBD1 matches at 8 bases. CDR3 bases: TGCGCCAGCCGTGCGACAGGGGCCTATGGCTACACCTTC. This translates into CASRATGAYGYTF.